This T cell receptor beta chain originates from a study of T cells in narcolepsy. Study as a whole: Donors had narcolepsy type 1 or type 2, or were healthy controls. Points from the study as a whole: No autoreactive T cell clone sequences appeared in some memory CD4+ repertoires. Healthy controls reportedly lacked the autoreactive clonotypes serially found in patients' blood.

Germline CDR1 is ENHRY and CDR2 is SYGVKD. The V gene lost 10 bases and the J gene lost 4 bases, with 16 bases spanning the gap. The CDR3 runs to 13 residues. This clone was observed a few times. What it binds is not known. Generated by immunoSEQ multiplex PCR, the TCRdb table keeps only in-frame clones and is missing some. The sample lists under 35,000 clones, roughly 80% seen once, with about 2.5% in the top ten. This TCR derives from a human donor with narcolepsy. Sample: CD45RA- memory CD4+ T cells from PBMCs. The chain links TRBV10-3 to TRBJ1-1, with D perhaps TRBD1 (5 bases). The CDR3 DNA reads as TGTGCCACTTCACTGGAGAGGGGCACTGAAGCTTTCTTT. Translation: CATSLERGTEAFF.